This TCR beta chain stems from a study of blood T cell repertoires in COVID-19. Study context: Samples came from the United States, Italy and Spain, spanning acute and convalescent COVID-19. Nucleic acid was either cDNA or gDNA, and it came from T cells, B-cell-depleted T cells, or PBMCs.

Germline-derived CDR1 and CDR2 are SGDLS and YYNGEE. The CDR3 runs to 16 residues. Trimming removed 4 bases at V and 0 bases at J, with 14 bases between. In the original workflow: Quantification of nucleated cells was approximated via reference gene primer amplification. Profiling relied on immunoSEQ multiplex PCR, and the TCRdb table lists in-frame clones only, not all of them. The DNA gave D and trimming, while V, J and clone size come from that table. Of nearly 90,000 clones listed, 80% to 95% were seen once; the top ten hold 6.7%. Enrollment of patients from Seattle took place during active infection, with longitudinal follow-up.

Sequencing used peripheral blood. The TCR sequence derives from a man younger than 35 with COVID-19, enrolled during active disease. V usage is TRBV9 and J usage is TRBJ2-1; TRBD2 might be the D (6 bases). CDR3 loop: CASSPRLTSSYNEQFF. In nucleotides, the CDR3 is TGTGCCAGCAGCCCCCGATTGACTAGCTCCTACAATGAGCAGTTCTTC.